These T cell receptor beta chains were read from a single sample in a study of CD4 T cells in relation to SARS-CoV-2 and coronaviruses. These TCRs' antigens remain unknown. This table comes from immunoSEQ multiplex PCR, and its TCRdb copy is limited to in-frame clones, with some not included. The sample holds some 22,000 clones; about 84% are singletons and the top ten take 11% to 15%. What was sequenced was CD4+ T cells from PBMCs, cultured in vitro. These receptors were collected from a human donor in good health. CDR3s include the opening cysteine and the closing phenylalanine or tryptophan. D genes are given only for firm matches. Only part of the rows carry a size: once, few, many, or a class if the clone is expanded.

>TRBV24-1|NA|NA|TRBJ2-3
TGTGCCACCAGTGATAATAGCGACCTCACAGATACGCAGTATTTT
CATSDNSDLTDTQYF
>TRBV7-2|TRBD2|NA|TRBJ2-5
TGTGCCAGCAGCTTAGAAGGAGCGGGAAGAGGACGGGAGACCCAGTACTTC
CASSLEGAGRGRETQYF
>TRBV29-1|NA|NA|TRBJ1-1
TGCAGCGTCTGGACGGGAATGAACACTGAAGCTTTCTTT
CSVWTGMNTEAFF
>TRBV30|TRBD1|NA|TRBJ1-1
TGTGCCTCATCTTCGGACAGGGGCCGTGAAGCTTTCTTT
CASSSDRGREAFF
>TRBV2|NA|NA|TRBJ2-1
TGTGCCAGCAGTCTTCGGGACACCCGGGGCTCCTACAATGAGCAGTTCTTC
CASSLRDTRGSYNEQFF
>TRBV24-1|NA|NA|TRBJ2-5
TGTGCCACCGGAAAGGACAACGGTGAGACCCAGTACTTC
CATGKDNGETQYF
>TRBV5-4|NA|NA|TRBJ2-1
TGTGCCAGCAGCCAAAAGGACGGACTCTCCTACAATGAGCAGTTCTTC
CASSQKDGLSYNEQFF
>TRBV28|NA|few|TRBJ1-2
TGTGCCAGCAGCGCGGGGGATGAGAATGGCTACACCTTC
CASSAGDENGYTF
>TRBV6-5|TRBD1|NA|TRBJ1-5
TGTGCCACGGCGGGACAGGAGAATCAGCCCCAGCATTTT
CATAGQENQPQHF
>TRBV15|NA|NA|TRBJ1-4
TGTGCCACCAGCAGGGTTGGAGGGATTGAAAAACTGTTTTTT
CATSRVGGIEKLFF
>TRBV3-1/TRBV3-2|NA|NA|TRBJ1-5
TGTGCCAGCAGCCAAGGTCGGGGTCAGCCCCAGCATTTT
CASSQGRGQPQHF
>TRBV5-1|TRBD1|NA|TRBJ2-3
TGCGCCAGCAGCCCGCTGACTCCGGGACAGGGAAGCACAGATACGCAGTATTTT
CASSPLTPGQGSTDTQYF
>TRBV30|NA|NA|TRBJ2-3
TGTGCCTGGAGTGTACAGGGACGCGGCGGCACAGATACGCAGTATTTT
CAWSVQGRGGTDTQYF
>TRBV30|NA|few|TRBJ2-2
TGTGCCTGGAGTGTATTGCGGCCCGGGGAGCTGTTTTTT
CAWSVLRPGELFF
>TRBV24-1|TRBD2|NA|TRBJ2-2
TGTGCCACCAGCGGGACTAGCGGGAGTGAGGCCACCGGGGAGCTGTTTTTT
CATSGTSGSEATGELFF
>TRBV10-1|NA|NA|TRBJ2-3
TGCGCCAGCAGTGCTGAACAGGGTAATACGCAGTATTTT
CASSAEQGNTQYF